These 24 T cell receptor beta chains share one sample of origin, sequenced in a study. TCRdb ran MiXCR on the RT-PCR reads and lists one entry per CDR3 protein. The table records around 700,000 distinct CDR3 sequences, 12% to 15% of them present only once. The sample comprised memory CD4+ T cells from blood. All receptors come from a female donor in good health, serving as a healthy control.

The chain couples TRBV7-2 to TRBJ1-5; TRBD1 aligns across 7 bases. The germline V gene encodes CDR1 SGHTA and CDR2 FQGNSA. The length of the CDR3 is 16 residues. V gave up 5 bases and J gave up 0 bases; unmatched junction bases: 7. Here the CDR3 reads CASSLIQGNSNQPQHF. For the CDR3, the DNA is TGTGCCAGCAGCCTCATACAGGGGAATAGCAATCAGCCCCAGCATTTT. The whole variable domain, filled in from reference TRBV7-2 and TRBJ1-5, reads GAGVSQSPSNKVTEKGKDVELRCDPISGHTALYWYRQSLGQGLEFLIYFQGNSAPDKSGLPSDRFSAERTGGSVSTLTIQRTQQEDSAVYLCASSLIQGNSNQPQHFGDGTRLSIL.

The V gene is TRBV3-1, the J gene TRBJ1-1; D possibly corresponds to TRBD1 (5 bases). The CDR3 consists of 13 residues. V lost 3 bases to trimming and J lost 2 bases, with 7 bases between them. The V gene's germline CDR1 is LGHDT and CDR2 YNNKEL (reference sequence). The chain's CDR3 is CASSHDSNTEAFF. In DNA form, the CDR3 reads TGTGCCAGCAGCCATGACAGTAACACTGAAGCTTTCTTT.

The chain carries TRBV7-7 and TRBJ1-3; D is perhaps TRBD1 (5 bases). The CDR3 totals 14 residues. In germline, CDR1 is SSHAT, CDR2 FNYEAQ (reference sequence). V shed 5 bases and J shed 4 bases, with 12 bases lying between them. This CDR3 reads CASSPGGFGNTIYF. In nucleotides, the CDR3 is TGTGCCAGCAGCCCGGGGGGGTTCGGAAACACCATATATTTT.

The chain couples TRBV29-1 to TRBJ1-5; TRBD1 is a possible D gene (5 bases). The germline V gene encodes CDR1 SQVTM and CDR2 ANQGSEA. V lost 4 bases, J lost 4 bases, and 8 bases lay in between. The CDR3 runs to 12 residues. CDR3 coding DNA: TGCAGCGTTGGGGACGCGAATCAGCCCCAGCATTTT. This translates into CSVGDANQPQHF.

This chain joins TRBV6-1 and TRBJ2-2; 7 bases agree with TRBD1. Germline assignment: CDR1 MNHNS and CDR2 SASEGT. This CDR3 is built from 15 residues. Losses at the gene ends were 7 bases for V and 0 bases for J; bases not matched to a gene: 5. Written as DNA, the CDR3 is TGTGCCAGCACCCCGGGACAGTCGAACACCGGGGAGCTGTTTTTT. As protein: CASTPGQSNTGELFF.

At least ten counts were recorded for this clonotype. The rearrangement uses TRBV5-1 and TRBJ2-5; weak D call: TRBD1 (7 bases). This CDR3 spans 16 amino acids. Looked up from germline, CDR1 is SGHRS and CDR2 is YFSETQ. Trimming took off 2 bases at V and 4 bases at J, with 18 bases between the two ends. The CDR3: CASSLNGGDSTETQYF. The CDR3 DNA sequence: TGCGCCAGCAGCTTAAACGGCGGGGACAGCACAGAGACCCAGTACTTC.

Here the CDR3 reads CSAGTGKTNYGYTF. In DNA form, the CDR3 reads TGCAGTGCTGGGACAGGGAAGACTAACTATGGCTACACCTTC. V usage is TRBV20-1 and J usage is TRBJ1-2, with 9 bases aligning to TRBD1. The germline CDR1 and CDR2 sequences are DFQATT and SNEGSKA (reference sequence). Germline trimming cut 5 bases from V and 0 bases from J; bases unmatched to any gene: 4. The CDR3 totals 14 residues.

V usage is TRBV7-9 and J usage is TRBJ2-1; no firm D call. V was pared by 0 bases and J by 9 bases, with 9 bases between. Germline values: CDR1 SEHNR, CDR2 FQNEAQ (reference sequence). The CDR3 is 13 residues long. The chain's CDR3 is CASSLALVAEQFF. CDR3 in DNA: TGTGCCAGCAGCTTAGCGCTGGTCGCTGAGCAGTTCTTC.

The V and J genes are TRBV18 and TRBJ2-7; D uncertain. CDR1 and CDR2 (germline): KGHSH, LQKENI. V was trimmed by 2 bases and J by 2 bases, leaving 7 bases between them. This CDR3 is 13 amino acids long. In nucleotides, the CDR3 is TGTGCCAGCTCACCAACTCAGACCTACGAGCAGTACTTC. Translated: CASSPTQTYEQYF.

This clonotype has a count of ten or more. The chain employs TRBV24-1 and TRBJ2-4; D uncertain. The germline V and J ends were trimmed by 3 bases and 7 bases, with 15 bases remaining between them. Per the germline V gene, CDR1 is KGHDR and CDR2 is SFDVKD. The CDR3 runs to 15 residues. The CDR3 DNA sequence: TGTGCCACCAGTGATCCTTTACGGAGTCCGAACATTCAGTACTTC. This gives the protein CATSDPLRSPNIQYF.

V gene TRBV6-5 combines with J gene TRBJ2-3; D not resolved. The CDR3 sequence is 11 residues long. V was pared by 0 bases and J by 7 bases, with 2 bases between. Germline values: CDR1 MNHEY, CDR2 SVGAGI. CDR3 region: CASSYSHTQYF. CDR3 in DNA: TGTGCCAGCAGTTACTCGCATACGCAGTATTTT.

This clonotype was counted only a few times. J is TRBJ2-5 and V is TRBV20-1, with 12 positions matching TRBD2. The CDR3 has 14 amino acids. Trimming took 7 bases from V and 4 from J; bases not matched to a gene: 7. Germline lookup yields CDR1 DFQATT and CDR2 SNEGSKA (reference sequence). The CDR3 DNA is TGCAGTGGGCGAGGGGGACTAGCGGGAGAGACCCAGTACTTC. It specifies CSGRGGLAGETQYF.

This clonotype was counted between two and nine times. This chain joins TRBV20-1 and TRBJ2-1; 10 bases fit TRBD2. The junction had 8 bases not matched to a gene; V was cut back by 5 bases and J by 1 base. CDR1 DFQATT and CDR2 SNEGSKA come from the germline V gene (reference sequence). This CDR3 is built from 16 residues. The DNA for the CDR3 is TGCAGTGCTCGCCAACTAGCGGGGTCTTCCTACAATGAGCAGTTCTTC. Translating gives CSARQLAGSSYNEQFF.

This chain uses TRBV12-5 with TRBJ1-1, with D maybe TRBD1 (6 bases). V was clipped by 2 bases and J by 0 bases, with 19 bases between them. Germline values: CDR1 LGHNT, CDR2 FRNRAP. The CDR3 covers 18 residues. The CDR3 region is CASGLLRTGQGLNTEAFF. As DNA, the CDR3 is TGTGCTAGTGGTTTGCTGCGTACGGGCCAGGGGTTGAACACTGAAGCTTTCTTT. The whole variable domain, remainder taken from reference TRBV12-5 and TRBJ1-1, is DARVTQTPRHKVTEMGQEVTMRCQPILGHNTVFWYRQTMMQGLELLAYFRNRAPLDDSGMPKDRFSAEMPDATLATLKIQPSEPRDSAVYFCASGLLRTGQGLNTEAFFGQGTRLTVV.

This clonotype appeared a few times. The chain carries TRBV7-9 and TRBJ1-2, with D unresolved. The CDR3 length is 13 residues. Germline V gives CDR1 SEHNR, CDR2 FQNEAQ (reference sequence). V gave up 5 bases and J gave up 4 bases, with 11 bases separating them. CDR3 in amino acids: CASSPNEAYGYTF. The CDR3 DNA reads TGTGCCAGCAGCCCGAACGAGGCCTATGGCTACACCTTC.

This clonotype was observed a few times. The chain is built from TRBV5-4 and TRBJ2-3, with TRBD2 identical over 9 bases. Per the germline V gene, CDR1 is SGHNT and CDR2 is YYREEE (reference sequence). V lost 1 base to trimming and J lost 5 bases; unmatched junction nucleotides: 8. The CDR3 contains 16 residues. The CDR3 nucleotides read TGTGCCAGCAGCTTGAGGCTAGCGGGGCGGGGAGATACGCAGTATTTT. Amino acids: CASSLRLAGRGDTQYF.

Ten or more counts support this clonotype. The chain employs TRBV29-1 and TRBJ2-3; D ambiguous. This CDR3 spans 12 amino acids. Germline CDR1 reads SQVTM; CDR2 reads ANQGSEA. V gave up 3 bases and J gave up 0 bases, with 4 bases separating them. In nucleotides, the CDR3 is TGCAGCGTTGAGAGGAGCACAGATACGCAGTATTTT. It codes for CSVERSTDTQYF.

The CDR3 bases are TGCAGTGCTCCGGACAGGGAGTATAGCAATCAGCCCCAGCATTTT. Amino acids: CSAPDREYSNQPQHF. The chain joins TRBV20-1 to TRBJ1-5; 8 bases are a match to TRBD1. The CDR3 contains 15 residues. V shed 5 bases, J shed 0 bases, and the junction held 6 bases outside the gene matches. Germline V gives CDR1 DFQATT, CDR2 SNEGSKA (reference sequence).

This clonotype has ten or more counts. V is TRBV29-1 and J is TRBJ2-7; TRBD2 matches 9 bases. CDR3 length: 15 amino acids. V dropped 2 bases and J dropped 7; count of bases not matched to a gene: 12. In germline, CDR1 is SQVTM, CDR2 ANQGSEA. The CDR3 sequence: CSVETWASGMREQYF. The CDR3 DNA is TGCAGCGTTGAAACCTGGGCTAGCGGGATGCGGGAGCAGTACTTC.

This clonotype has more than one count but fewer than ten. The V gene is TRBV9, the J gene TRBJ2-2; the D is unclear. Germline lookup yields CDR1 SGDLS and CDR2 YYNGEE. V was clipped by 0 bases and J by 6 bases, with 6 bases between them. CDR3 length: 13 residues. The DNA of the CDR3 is TGTGCCAGCAGCGTAGGTAACCCCGGGGAGCTGTTTTTT. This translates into CASSVGNPGELFF.

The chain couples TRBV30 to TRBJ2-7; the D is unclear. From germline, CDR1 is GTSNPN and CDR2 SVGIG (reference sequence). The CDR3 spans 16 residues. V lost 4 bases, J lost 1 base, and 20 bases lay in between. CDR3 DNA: TGTGCCTGGACCAAGGAATTTGGCAGGAATTCCTACGAGCAGTACTTC. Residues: CAWTKEFGRNSYEQYF.

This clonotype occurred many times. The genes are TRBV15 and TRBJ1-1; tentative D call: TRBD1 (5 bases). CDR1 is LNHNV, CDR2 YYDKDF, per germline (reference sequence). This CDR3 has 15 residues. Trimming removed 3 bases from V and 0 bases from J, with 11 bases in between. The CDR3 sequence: CATSSDRLMNTEAFF. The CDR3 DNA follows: TGTGCCACCAGCAGCGACAGACTCATGAACACTGAAGCTTTCTTT.

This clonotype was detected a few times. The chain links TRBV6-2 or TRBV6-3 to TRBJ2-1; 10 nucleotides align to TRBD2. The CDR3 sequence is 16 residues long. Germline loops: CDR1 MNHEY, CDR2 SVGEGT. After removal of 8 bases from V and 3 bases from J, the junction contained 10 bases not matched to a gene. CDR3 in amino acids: CASRPSGSLVYNEQFF. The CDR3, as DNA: TGTGCCAGCCGGCCTAGCGGGAGTTTGGTCTACAATGAGCAGTTCTTC.

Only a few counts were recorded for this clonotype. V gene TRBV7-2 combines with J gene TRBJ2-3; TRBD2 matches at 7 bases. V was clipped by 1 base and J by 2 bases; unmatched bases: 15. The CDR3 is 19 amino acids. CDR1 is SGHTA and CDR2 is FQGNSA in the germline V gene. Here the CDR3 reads CASSLGGGGSSSYTDTQYF. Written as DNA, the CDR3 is TGTGCCAGCAGCTTAGGGGGGGGAGGATCATCTTCTTACACAGATACGCAGTATTTT.